This note documents a single TCR beta chain sequence. Antigen specificity is unknown. The source of the sample is a study of cytomegalovirus exposure and HLA in healthy donors. PCR employed 60 Vbeta and 13 Jbeta primers. Some clones are missing from TCRdb's copy, which holds only in-frame ones; the method was immunoSEQ multiplex PCR. This sample's clone table lists roughly 100,000 clones. Study-wide results and caveats: Rare sequences made up most TCRs, while some public TCRs were found in many donors.

This sequence was found in a man aged 40-49 years in good health and CMV-seronegative. The sequencing sample was made of PBMCs.

CDR3 DNA: TGTGCCAGTAGTATAGCCCGGAGCGGAAACACCATATATTTT. Amino acids: CASSIARSGNTIYF. This rearrangement joins TRBV19 to TRBJ1-3, with D hard to call. The germline CDR1 and CDR2 sequences are LNHDA and SQIVND (reference sequence). V shed 1 base and J shed 4 bases, with 8 bases lying between them. This CDR3 has 14 amino acids.